This entry features one TCR beta chain sequence. CDR1 is MNHEY, CDR2 SVGEGT, per germline. With 6 bases removed from V and 2 bases from J, the gap between germline ends came to 19 bases. The CDR3 contains 17 residues. This entry comes from a study of T cell responses to AZD1222 COVID-19 vaccine. Using immunoSEQ multiplex PCR, the repertoire was profiled, and TCRdb retains in-frame clones only, with some absent. The table has about 130,000 clones, around 94% seen once. The chain carries TRBV6-2 or TRBV6-3 and TRBJ2-2; D perhaps matches TRBD2 (6 bases). This material consisted of peripheral blood, taken on day 0 of AZD1222 vaccination. This clonotype originated in an adult in good health. CDR3 coding DNA: TGTGCCAGCAGCTTCCGCCCGGGACTTGATAACACCGGGGAGCTGTTTTTT. Protein: CASSFRPGLDNTGELFF.